This TCR beta chain was sequenced for a study of shared clonotypes between healthy human individuals. Across the study: CD4 naive and CD4 memory each took three plates per donor, while CD8 naive took two and CD8 memory one.

Clones were sequenced by immunoSEQ multiplex PCR, and TCRdb holds only the in-frame ones, with some missing. The data show about 590,000 clones, nearly 97% seen once. CD45RO-negative, CCR7-positively selected cells formed the naive CD8 fraction, excluding terminally differentiated effector memory CD45RA+ cells. The CDR3 sequence is 14 residues long. Trimming took 3 bases from V and 7 from J; bases not matched to a gene: 7. Germline V gene lookup returns CDR1 SGHTA and CDR2 FQGNSA. The rearrangement uses TRBV7-2 and TRBJ2-7; 9 positions match TRBD1. The sample comprised naive CD8+ T cells sorted from blood. This TCR was recovered from a woman in her twenties or thirties in good health. CDR3 in amino acids: CASSFDRGSGEQYF. Written as DNA, the CDR3 is TGTGCCAGCAGCTTCGACAGGGGGTCGGGGGAGCAGTACTTC.